The next 8 T cell receptor beta chains were all read from a single sample in a study of blood T cell repertoires in COVID-19. Only in-frame clones appear in the TCRdb table, and some are missing; sequencing was by immunoSEQ multiplex PCR. This table holds over 250,000 clones, about 88% found once. The sample was peripheral blood. The receptors were gathered from a woman in her thirties or forties who had recovered from COVID-19.

The gene calls are TRBV4-2 and TRBJ2-7; the match to TRBD1 covers 9 bases. CDR3 length: 14 residues. The J segment lost 3 bases and the V segment lost 3 bases, leaving 3 bases of the junction unmatched. Germline V gives CDR1 LGHNA, CDR2 YNFKEQ. Here the CDR3 DNA reads TGTGCCAGCAGCCAGATGGGACAGGGCTACGAGCAGTACTTC. Protein product: CASSQMGQGYEQYF.

This clone has just a few counts. This chain links TRBV24-1 with TRBJ2-2, with TRBD2 identical over 10 bases. V shed 9 bases and J 4 bases; nucleotides not matched to a gene: 4. The CDR3 runs to 14 residues. The germline V gene encodes CDR1 KGHDR and CDR2 SFDVKD. CDR3 residues: CATGGTSATGELFF. The DNA of the CDR3 is TGTGCCACCGGGGGGACTAGCGCCACCGGGGAGCTGTTTTTT.

This chain uses TRBV30 with TRBJ2-3; 8 bases match TRBD2. This CDR3 contains 16 residues. V trimming: 5 bases; J trimming: 0 bases; junction bases outside the gene matches: 10. Germline CDR1 reads GTSNPN; CDR2 reads SVGIG (reference sequence). The chain's CDR3 is CAWAGWASGSTDTQYF. CDR3 DNA: TGTGCCTGGGCCGGGTGGGCTAGCGGGAGCACAGATACGCAGTATTTT. Drawing the rest from reference TRBV30 and TRBJ2-3, the complete variable domain is SQTIHQWPATLVQPVGSPLSLECTVEGTSNPNLYWYRQAAGRGLQLLFYSVGIGQISSEVPQNLSASRPQDRQFILSSKKLLLSDSGFYLCAWAGWASGSTDTQYFGPGTRLTVL.

The genes are TRBV7-6 and TRBJ2-7, with D possibly TRBD1 on 7 matching bases. V lost 2 bases and J 7 bases, leaving 27 bases between the germline ends. Germline V CDR1 and CDR2: SGHVS, FNYEAQ. The CDR3 has 18 amino acids. CDR3 nucleotide sequence: TGTGCCAGCAGCTTAAGGGGGGCTACAGGGGTCCGAACACGGGAGCAGTACTTC. Protein sequence: CASSLRGATGVRTREQYF. Full variable domain (rest looked up from reference TRBV7-6 and TRBJ2-7): GAGVSQSPRYKVTKRGQDVALRCDPISGHVSLYWYRQALGQGPEFLTYFNYEAQQDKSGLPNDRFSAERPEGSISTLTIQRTEQRDSAMYRCASSLRGATGVRTREQYFGPGTRLTVT.

This clone has a single count. V and J are TRBV6-2 or TRBV6-3 and TRBJ1-2, with TRBD1 identical over 8 bases. Germline V gene data show CDR1 as MNHEY and CDR2 as SVGEGT. J lost 4 bases, V lost 6 bases, and 1 base had no gene match. The CDR3 sequence is 12 residues long. The CDR3 DNA reads as TGTGCCAGCAGCGGACAGGGCTATGGCTACACCTTC. Protein: CASSGQGYGYTF.

In its sample, this clone was seen a few times. The V call is TRBV6-5, the J call TRBJ1-6, with D uncertain. The CDR3 length is 15 residues. Germline V gene data show CDR1 as MNHEY and CDR2 as SVGAGI. Trimming took 5 bases from V and 7 from J, leaving 15 bases between them. CDR3 sequence: CASSREGRTNSPLHF. CDR3 coding DNA: TGTGCCAGCAGTCGAGAGGGCCGAACCAATTCACCCCTCCACTTT.

The rearrangement uses TRBV15 and TRBJ2-2, with TRBD2 matching 9 bases. Germline loops: CDR1 LNHNV, CDR2 YYDKDF (reference sequence). The CDR3 has 17 amino acids. Germline trimming cut 1 base from V and 1 base from J; bases unmatched to any gene: 4. CDR3 in DNA: TGTGCCACCAGCAGAGTTGGTAGCGGGAGGAACACCGGGGAGCTGTTTTTT. Translation gives CATSRVGSGRNTGELFF.

This clone has a single count. In DNA, the CDR3 is TGTGCCACCAGTGGGCCCGGGACTAATGAAAAACTGTTTTTT. Amino acid sequence: CATSGPGTNEKLFF. The V gene is TRBV24-1, the J gene TRBJ1-4; unclear D gene. Trimming removed 5 bases from V and 2 bases from J, with 8 bases in between. The germline V gene encodes CDR1 KGHDR and CDR2 SFDVKD. The CDR3 extends over 14 amino acids.